The T cell receptor (beta chain) described here comes from a study of PD-1 blockade in classical Hodgkin lymphoma. Time point of the sample: cycle 4 day 1 (C4D1), after more than five weeks of nivolumab. Patients all relapsed after autologous stem cell transplantation, and there was variation in brentuximab vedotin exposure. Profiling relied on immunoSEQ multiplex PCR, and the TCRdb table lists in-frame clones only, not all of them. The profile covers 20,000 or so clones, with over 75% appearing a single time and about 20% taken by the ten largest. This clone was detected only a few times. Its antigen is still unknown. Overall study findings and caveats: Complete responders had baseline diversity similar to newly diagnosed patients. Patients were excluded if nivolumab began under 1 year after ASCT (the autologous transplant).

CDR1 and CDR2 (germline): MNHNY, SVGAGI (reference sequence). The CDR3 spans 15 residues. Trimming took off 5 bases at V and 8 bases at J, with 21 bases between the two ends. The V and J genes are TRBV6-6 and TRBJ2-5, with D perhaps matching TRBD1 (5 bases). The origin of this receptor is a human donor with classical Hodgkin lymphoma. Sequences were derived from peripheral blood mononuclear cells (PBMCs), sampled before the fourth cycle of nivolumab. The CDR3 sequence is CASSLQGNVFDTQYF. CDR3 in DNA: TGTGCCAGCAGTCTTCAGGGAAATGTTTTTGATACCCAGTACTTC.